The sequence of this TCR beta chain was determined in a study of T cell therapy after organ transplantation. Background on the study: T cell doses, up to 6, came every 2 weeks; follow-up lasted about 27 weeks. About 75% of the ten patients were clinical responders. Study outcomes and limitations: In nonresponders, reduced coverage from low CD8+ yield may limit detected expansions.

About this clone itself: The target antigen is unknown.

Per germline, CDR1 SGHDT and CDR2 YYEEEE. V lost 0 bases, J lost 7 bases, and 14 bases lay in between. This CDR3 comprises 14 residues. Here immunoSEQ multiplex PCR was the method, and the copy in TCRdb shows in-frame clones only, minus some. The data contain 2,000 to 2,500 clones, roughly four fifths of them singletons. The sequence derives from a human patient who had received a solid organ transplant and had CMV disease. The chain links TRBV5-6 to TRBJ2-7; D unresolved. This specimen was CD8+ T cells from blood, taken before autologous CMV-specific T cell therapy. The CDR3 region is CASSLEANPVEQYV. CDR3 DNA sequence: TGTGCCAGCAGCTTGGAAGCGAATCCGGTGGAGCAGTACGTC.